This entry is about one TCR beta chain. The antigen is not known. This CDR3 spans 17 amino acids. With V trimmed by 5 bases and J by 0 bases, 6 bases remained unmatched. The germline gives CDR1 SGHTA, CDR2 FQGNSA. This specimen belongs to a study of response to subunit inactivated influenza vaccine. Notes on the study in general: After each seasonal influenza vaccination, few new T cells are recruited, the authors suggested.

TCRdb re-called the RT-PCR reads through MiXCR, storing one row per CDR3 protein. The table has about 650,000 distinct CDR3 sequences, about 14% seen once. The source of this sequence is a man aged 45-65 years who received an inactivated influenza vaccine. Specimen: PBMCs from blood, collected approximately 15 days before vaccination. V gene TRBV7-2 combines with J gene TRBJ2-1; 11 nucleotides line up with TRBD2. Written as DNA, the CDR3 is TGTGCCAGCAGCCCGCGGACTAGCGGGTACTCCTACAATGAGCAGTTCTTC. It translates to CASSPRTSGYSYNEQFF.